This T cell receptor (beta chain) was sequenced in a study of T cell responses to AZD1222 COVID-19 vaccine. Across the study: Second doses at about 4 or about 12 weeks were pooled.

Assay used: immunoSEQ multiplex PCR; TCRdb lists only in-frame clones, some missing. The sample has under 140,000 clones; around 90% are singletons. This clone was counted between two and nine times. The length of the CDR3 is 13 residues. Trimming took 0 bases from V and 1 from J, leaving 1 base between them. Looked up from germline, CDR1 is MGHRA and CDR2 is YSYEKL. This chain connects TRBV4-1 to TRBJ2-1; D gene uncertain. The sample consisted of peripheral blood, taken on day 0 of AZD1222 vaccination. This clonotype was obtained from an adult in good health. The CDR3 DNA sequence: TGCGCCAGCAGCCAAGATTCCTACAATGAGCAGTTCTTC. Amino acid sequence: CASSQDSYNEQFF.